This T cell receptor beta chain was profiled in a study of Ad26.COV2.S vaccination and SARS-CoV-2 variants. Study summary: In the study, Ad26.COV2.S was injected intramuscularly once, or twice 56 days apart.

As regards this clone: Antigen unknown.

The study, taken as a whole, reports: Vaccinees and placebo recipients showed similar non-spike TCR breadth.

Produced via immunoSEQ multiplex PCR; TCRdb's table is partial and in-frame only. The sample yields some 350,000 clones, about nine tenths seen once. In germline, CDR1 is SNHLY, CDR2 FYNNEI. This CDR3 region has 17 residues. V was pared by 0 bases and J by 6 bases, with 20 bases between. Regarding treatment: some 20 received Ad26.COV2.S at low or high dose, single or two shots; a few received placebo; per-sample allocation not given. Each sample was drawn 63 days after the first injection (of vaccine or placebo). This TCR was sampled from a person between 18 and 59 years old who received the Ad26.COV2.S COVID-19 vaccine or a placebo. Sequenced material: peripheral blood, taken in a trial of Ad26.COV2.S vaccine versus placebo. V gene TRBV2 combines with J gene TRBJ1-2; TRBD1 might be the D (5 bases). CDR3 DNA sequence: TGTGCCAGCAGTGAAGCGCTTGGGGACCTAATTGGTCATGGCTACACCTTC. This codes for CASSEALGDLIGHGYTF.